The text below deals with one TCR beta chain. The antigen is not known. Germline V gene lookup returns CDR1 SGHRS and CDR2 YFSETQ. The CDR3 is 17 residues long. The V and J ends lost 0 bases and 5 bases, in that order; junction bases with no gene match: 9. The entry originates in a study of T cell responses to AZD1222 COVID-19 vaccine. The protocol was immunoSEQ multiplex PCR, while the TCRdb copy is restricted to in-frame clones and leaves out a portion. In the table there are about 150,000 clones, more than 85% of which are singletons. Study-level results: Dominant CD4 TCR responses targeted spike regions 160-218 and 743-854. Repertoires were obtained solely post-peak T cell response. An increase in Spike-specific TCR breadth and depth was observed after two AZD1222 doses.

The chain carries TRBV5-1 and TRBJ2-3; 10 nucleotides align to TRBD2. The sequence came from an adult who received the AZD1222 COVID-19 vaccine. This sample comprised peripheral blood, obtained 28 days after the second AZD1222 dose. CDR3 amino acids: CASSLAPLAGGRDTQYF. DNA of the CDR3: TGCGCCAGCAGCTTGGCACCCTTAGCGGGAGGACGAGATACGCAGTATTTT.